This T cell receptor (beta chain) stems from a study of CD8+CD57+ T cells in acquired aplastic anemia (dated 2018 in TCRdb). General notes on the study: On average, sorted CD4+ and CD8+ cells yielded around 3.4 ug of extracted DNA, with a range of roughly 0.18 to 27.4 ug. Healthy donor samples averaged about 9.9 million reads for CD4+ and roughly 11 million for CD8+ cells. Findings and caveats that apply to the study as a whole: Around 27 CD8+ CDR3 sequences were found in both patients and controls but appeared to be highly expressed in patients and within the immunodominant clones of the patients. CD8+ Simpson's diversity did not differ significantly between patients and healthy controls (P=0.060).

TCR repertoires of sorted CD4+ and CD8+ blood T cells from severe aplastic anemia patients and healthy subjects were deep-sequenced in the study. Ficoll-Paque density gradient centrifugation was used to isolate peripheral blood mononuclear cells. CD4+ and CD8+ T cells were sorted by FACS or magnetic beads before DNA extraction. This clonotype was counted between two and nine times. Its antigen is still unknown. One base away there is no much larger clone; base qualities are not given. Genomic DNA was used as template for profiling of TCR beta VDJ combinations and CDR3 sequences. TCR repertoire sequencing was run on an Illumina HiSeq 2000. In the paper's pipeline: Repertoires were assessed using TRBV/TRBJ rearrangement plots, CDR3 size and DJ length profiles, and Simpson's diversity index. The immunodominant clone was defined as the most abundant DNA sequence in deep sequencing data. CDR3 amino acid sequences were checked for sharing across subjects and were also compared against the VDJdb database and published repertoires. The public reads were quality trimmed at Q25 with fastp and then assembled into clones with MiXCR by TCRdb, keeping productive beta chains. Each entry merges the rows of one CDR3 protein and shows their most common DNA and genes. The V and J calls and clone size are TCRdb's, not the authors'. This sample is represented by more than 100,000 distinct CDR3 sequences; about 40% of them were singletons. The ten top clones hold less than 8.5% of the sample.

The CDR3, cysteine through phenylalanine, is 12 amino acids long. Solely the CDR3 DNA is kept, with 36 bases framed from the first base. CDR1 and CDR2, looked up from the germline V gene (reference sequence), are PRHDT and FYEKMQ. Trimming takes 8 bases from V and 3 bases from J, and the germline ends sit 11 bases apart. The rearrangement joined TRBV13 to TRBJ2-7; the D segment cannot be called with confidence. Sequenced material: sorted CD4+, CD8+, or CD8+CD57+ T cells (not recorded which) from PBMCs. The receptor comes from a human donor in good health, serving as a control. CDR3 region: CASGDGFYEQYF. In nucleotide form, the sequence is TGTGCCAGCGGCGATGGCTTCTACGAGCAGTACTTC.